This is a list of T cell receptor beta chains from one sample in a study of T cell repertoires in cytomegalovirus infection. TCRdb fed the reads into MiXCR, producing one record per CDR3 protein. The data show about 440,000 distinct CDR3 sequences, roughly a third seen once. Sequenced material: PBMCs. The receptors stem from a human donor in good health (CMV status not recorded). Some clones in this sample may be carry-over from other donors' samples. The CDR3 runs from the conserved cysteine through the conserved F or W. Each record gives: CDR3 length, J gene, D gene, V gene, clone size, CDR3 DNA, CDR3 protein. A D gene is named only where the DNA matches it firmly. For some rows the clone size is stated as once, few or many, or as a class when expanded; others skip it.

CDR3 length: 17
J gene: TRBJ1-5
D gene: TRBD1
V gene: TRBV6-2/TRBV6-3
clone size: many
CDR3 DNA: TGTGCCAGCAGTCCCGGGACAGGCCTTTATAGCAATCAGCCCCAGCATTTT
CDR3 protein: CASSPGTGLYSNQPQHF

CDR3 length: 14
J gene: TRBJ2-7
D gene: TRBD2
V gene: TRBV2
clone size: NA
CDR3 DNA: TGTGCCAGCAGACGACCGGGGGGCTCCTACGAGCAGTACTTC
CDR3 protein: CASRRPGGSYEQYF

CDR3 length: 13
J gene: TRBJ1-1
D gene: NA
V gene: TRBV7-9
clone size: few
CDR3 DNA: TGTGCCAGCAGCCCGGAGGGGTCGGGTGAAGCTTTCTTT
CDR3 protein: CASSPEGSGEAFF

CDR3 length: 15
J gene: TRBJ2-1
D gene: TRBD2
V gene: TRBV11-2
clone size: NA
CDR3 DNA: TGTGCCAGCAGCGGCGGGGGGCGCGTCTTTGGTGAGCAGTTCTTC
CDR3 protein: CASSGGGRVFGEQFF

CDR3 length: 16
J gene: TRBJ2-3
D gene: NA
V gene: TRBV5-6
clone size: NA
CDR3 DNA: TGTGCCAGCAGCTTGGAGAGGGCTGTTATCACAGATACGCAGTATTTT
CDR3 protein: CASSLERAVITDTQYF

CDR3 length: 17
J gene: TRBJ2-7
D gene: NA
V gene: TRBV3-1
clone size: few
CDR3 DNA: TGTGCCAGCAGCCAAGATCACGAGTGGGCCAGTTCCTACGAGCAGTACTTC
CDR3 protein: CASSQDHEWASSYEQYF

CDR3 length: 10
J gene: TRBJ2-7
D gene: NA
V gene: TRBV6-1
clone size: NA
CDR3 DNA: TGTGCCAGCAGTCAAGCCGAGCAGTACTTC
CDR3 protein: CASSQAEQYF

CDR3 length: 14
J gene: TRBJ1-1
D gene: NA
V gene: TRBV9
clone size: few
CDR3 DNA: TGTGCCAGCAGCGTAGGGGAAGGGTGGGATGAAGCTTTCTTT
CDR3 protein: CASSVGEGWDEAFF

CDR3 length: 14
J gene: TRBJ1-2
D gene: NA
V gene: TRBV5-6
clone size: few
CDR3 DNA: TGTGCCAGCAGCCGCGAGGACGTCTTCTATGGCTACACCTTC
CDR3 protein: CASSREDVFYGYTF

CDR3 length: 15
J gene: TRBJ2-2
D gene: TRBD1
V gene: TRBV6-2/TRBV6-3
clone size: few
CDR3 DNA: TGTGCCAGCAGCAGGGACAGGGGGAACACCGGGGAGCTGTTTTTT
CDR3 protein: CASSRDRGNTGELFF